The 12 T cell receptor beta chains below all came from one sample that was sequenced in a study of low-dose radiotherapy and immunotherapy resistance in tumors. The time point here: after trial treatment. Treatment described: LDRT plus nivolumab, ipilimumab, low-dose cyclophosphamide and aspirin (RACIN trial). Primers used for first-strand cDNA, a TRAV- and TRBV-specific set, covered both alpha and beta chains. A constant-region primer paired with the V-primer adapter amplified TCRs over roughly 18 PCR cycles. TCRdb re-called the reads through MiXCR, storing one row per CDR3 protein. Among under 75,000 distinct CDR3 sequences listed, about 25% were seen once. The sample consisted of PBMCs, taken after low-dose radiotherapy plus immunotherapy. The origin of the receptors is a male donor with prostate cancer.

There are many counts of this clonotype. This rearrangement joins TRBV6-1 to TRBJ2-5; 10 bases are a match to TRBD1. V was clipped by 4 bases and J by 5 bases; unmatched bases: 19. CDR1 MNHNS and CDR2 SASEGT come from the germline V gene. The CDR3 is 19 residues long. CDR3: CASSVTVYGGTGVGETQYF. The CDR3, as DNA: TGTGCCAGCAGTGTGACAGTTTACGGAGGGACAGGGGTAGGGGAGACCCAGTACTTC.

Comments on this clonotype: This probably arose from a read error, given a far larger clone one base away. This rearrangement joins TRBV3-1 to TRBJ2-1, with TRBD2 matching 7 bases. The CDR3 totals 19 residues. Germline CDR1 and CDR2: LGHDT and YNNKEL (reference sequence). Trimming cost V 0 bases and J 13 bases; bases outside gene matches: 24. The CDR3 DNA is TGTGCCAGCAGCCAAGATAGGACCTCGAGCGGGGAGGTCCAAGAGACCCAGTTCTTC. Translating gives CASSQDRTSSGEVQETQFF.

This clonotype was seen ten or more times. V gene TRBV4-1 combines with J gene TRBJ1-4, with TRBD1 as a possible D gene (5 bases). The ends were cut back, 8 bases at V and 7 bases at J, with 17 bases in the middle. The V gene's germline CDR1 is MGHRA and CDR2 YSYEKL. This CDR3 has 14 residues. The CDR3 sequence is CASRVGGFSEKLFF. In nucleotides, the CDR3 is TGCGCCAGCCGTGTGGGGGGATTTAGTGAAAAACTGTTTTTT.

The rearrangement links TRBV19 to TRBJ2-2; 9 positions match TRBD1. From germline, CDR1 is LNHDA and CDR2 SQIVND (reference sequence). The CDR3 has 16 amino acids. V lost 5 bases to trimming and J lost 1 base; unmatched junction nucleotides: 5. In nucleotides, the CDR3 is TGTGCCAGTAGTGCGGGACAGGGAGGGAACACCGGGGAGCTGTTTTTT. Its protein is CASSAGQGGNTGELFF.

This clonotype was observed many times. V gene TRBV20-1 combines with J gene TRBJ1-1; the D is unclear. V lost 6 bases to trimming and J lost 7 bases, with 24 bases between them. The CDR3 contains 15 residues. CDR1 and CDR2 from the germline V gene are DFQATT and SNEGSKA (reference sequence). The CDR3 DNA follows: TGCAGTGCCAACCAACTGGGTAGGCCGAAGGGTGAAGCTTTCTTT. Protein product: CSANQLGRPKGEAFF.

This clonotype was recorded many times. The V gene is TRBV20-1, the J gene TRBJ2-7, with unresolved D. Germline V CDR1 and CDR2: DFQATT, SNEGSKA (reference sequence). This CDR3 is built from 14 residues. V was cut by 6 bases and J by 0 bases, with 15 bases left in between. The CDR3 region is CSAPGTPSSYEQYF. The CDR3 nucleotides read TGCAGTGCCCCCGGTACCCCGAGCTCCTACGAGCAGTACTTC.

By share, this clonotype counts as medium-sized. V and J are TRBV20-1 and TRBJ2-1; D is ambiguous. V was cut by 1 base and J by 10 bases, with 8 bases left in between. Germline V gene data show CDR1 as DFQATT and CDR2 as SNEGSKA (reference sequence). The CDR3 spans 11 residues. The CDR3 protein is CSARVLAEQFF. CDR3 in DNA: TGCAGTGCTAGAGTTCTCGCGGAGCAGTTCTTC.

On this clonotype itself: A far larger clone is one base from this, pointing to a likely read error. The chain combines TRBV6-6 with TRBJ2-1; unclear D gene. The CDR3 is made up of 14 amino acids. Trimming left V 2 bases short and J 10 bases short, with 15 bases between. Germline V CDR1 and CDR2: MNHNY, SVGAGI (reference sequence). In DNA, the CDR3 is TGTGCCAGCAGTTACGTCCCTAACACCTACGAGCAGTTCTTC. It specifies CASSYVPNTYEQFF.

In this sample, this clonotype turned up many times. The CDR3 loop reads CSTTGGFGTDTQYF. The CDR3 DNA sequence: TGCAGTACTACAGGGGGCTTTGGCACAGATACGCAGTATTTT. The chain joins TRBV20-1 to TRBJ2-3; 9 bases map to TRBD1. This CDR3 is 14 amino acids long. The germline V gene encodes CDR1 DFQATT and CDR2 SNEGSKA (reference sequence). V shed 8 bases, J shed 1 base, and the junction held 7 bases outside the gene matches.

This clonotype was observed at least ten times. The chain has TRBV19 and TRBJ2-5; unclear D gene. Trimming stripped 7 bases from V and 5 bases from J, with 14 bases between. Germline V gene data show CDR1 as LNHDA and CDR2 as SQIVND (reference sequence). The CDR3 runs to 13 residues. For the CDR3, the DNA is TGTGCCAGTACCCAGGTTCTGGGGGAGACCCAGTACTTC. Protein product: CASTQVLGETQYF.

This clonotype was counted at least ten times. The V call is TRBV19, the J call TRBJ2-2; D unresolved. CDR3 length equals 15 residues. Germline CDR1 LNHDA, CDR2 SQIVND (reference sequence). The ends were cut back, 1 base at V and 6 bases at J, with 12 bases in the middle. For the CDR3, the DNA is TGTGCCAGTAGTATAGTCCGCGGCTACCCCGGGGAGCTGTTTTTT. Translated: CASSIVRGYPGELFF.

This clonotype was detected many times. The V call is TRBV7-2, the J call TRBJ2-3; 12 positions match TRBD2. The junction had 5 bases not matched to a gene; V was cut back by 5 bases and J by 8 bases. Germline V gene sequence: CDR1 SGHTA, CDR2 FQGNSA. The CDR3 contains 14 residues. CDR3 in DNA: TGTGCCAGCAGCCTGGTACTAGCGGGGGGTACGCAGTATTTT. This sequence encodes CASSLVLAGGTQYF.